Given below is one TCR beta chain in context. Antigen: not known. These data belong to a study of cytomegalovirus exposure and HLA in healthy donors. A roughly 120-subject validation cohort, separate from the approximately 610-subject first cohort, supplied the donors. Germline CDR1 WNHNN, CDR2 SYGVQD (reference sequence). The CDR3 is 15 amino acids. V shed 3 bases and J 8 bases; nucleotides not matched to a gene: 8. Findings and caveats of the study: Reported performance of the classifier showed diagnosis of cytomegalovirus status with high specificity and sensitivity.

Here immunoSEQ multiplex PCR was the method, and the copy in TCRdb shows in-frame clones only, minus some. The sample holds around 70,000 clones, around 96% seen once. The clonotype comes from a man aged 18 to 30 in good health and CMV-seronegative. The sequencing input was PBMCs. The rearrangement links TRBV10-1 to TRBJ2-1, with TRBD1 matching over 9 bases. The CDR3 DNA reads TGCGCCAGCAGTGACATTGTGGGACAGGGTGATGAGCAGTTCTTC. This codes for CASSDIVGQGDEQFF.